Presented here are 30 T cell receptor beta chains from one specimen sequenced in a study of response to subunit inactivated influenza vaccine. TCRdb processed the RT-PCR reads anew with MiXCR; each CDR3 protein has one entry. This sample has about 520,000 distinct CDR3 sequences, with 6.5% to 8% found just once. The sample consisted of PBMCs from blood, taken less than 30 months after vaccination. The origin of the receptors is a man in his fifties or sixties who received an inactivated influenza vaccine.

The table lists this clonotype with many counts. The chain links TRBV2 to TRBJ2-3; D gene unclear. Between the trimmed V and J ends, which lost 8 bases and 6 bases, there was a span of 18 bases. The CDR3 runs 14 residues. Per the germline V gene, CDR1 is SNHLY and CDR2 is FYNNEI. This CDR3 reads CASFSKAWGDTQYF. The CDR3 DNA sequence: TGTGCCAGCTTCAGTAAGGCCTGGGGTGATACGCAGTATTTT.

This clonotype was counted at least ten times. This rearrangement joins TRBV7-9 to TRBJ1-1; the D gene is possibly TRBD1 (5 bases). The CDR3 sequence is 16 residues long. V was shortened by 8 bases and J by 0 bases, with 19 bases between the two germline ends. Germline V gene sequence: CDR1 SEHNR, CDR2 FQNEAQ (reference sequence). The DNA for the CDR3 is TGTGCCAGCCCGGGCGAAGGGAGGGGTTTGAACACTGAAGCTTTCTTT. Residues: CASPGEGRGLNTEAFF.

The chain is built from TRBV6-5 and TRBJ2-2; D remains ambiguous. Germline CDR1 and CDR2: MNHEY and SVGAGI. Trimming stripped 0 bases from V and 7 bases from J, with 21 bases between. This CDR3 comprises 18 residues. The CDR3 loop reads CASSYSADSRLGNGELFF. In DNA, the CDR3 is TGTGCCAGCAGTTACTCGGCGGATTCCCGCCTGGGGAACGGGGAGCTGTTTTTT.

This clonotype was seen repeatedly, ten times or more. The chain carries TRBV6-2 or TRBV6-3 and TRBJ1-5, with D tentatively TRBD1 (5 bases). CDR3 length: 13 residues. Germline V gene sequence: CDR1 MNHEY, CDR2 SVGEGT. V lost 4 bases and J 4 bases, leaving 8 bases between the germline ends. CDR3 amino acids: CASSSRQNQPQHF. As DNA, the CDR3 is TGTGCCAGCAGTTCCCGACAGAATCAGCCCCAGCATTTT.

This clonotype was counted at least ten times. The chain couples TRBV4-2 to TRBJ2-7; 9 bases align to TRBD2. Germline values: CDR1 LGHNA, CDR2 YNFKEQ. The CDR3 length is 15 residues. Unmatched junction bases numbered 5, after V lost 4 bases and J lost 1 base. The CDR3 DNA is TGTGCCAGCAGCCGAAGGACTAGCGAATCCTACGAGCAGTACTTC. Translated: CASSRRTSESYEQYF.

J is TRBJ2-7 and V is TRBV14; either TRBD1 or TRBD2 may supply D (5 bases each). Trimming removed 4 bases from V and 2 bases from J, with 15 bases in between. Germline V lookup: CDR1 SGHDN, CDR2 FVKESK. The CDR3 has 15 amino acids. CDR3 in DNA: TGTGCCAGCAGCCCGGGACCCCAAAGAACCTACGAGCAGTACTTC. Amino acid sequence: CASSPGPQRTYEQYF.

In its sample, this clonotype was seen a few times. CDR3 protein: CASSFRQANTEAFF. Written as DNA, the CDR3 is TGTGCCAGCAGCTTCCGACAGGCTAACACTGAAGCTTTCTTT. The chain has TRBV7-9 and TRBJ1-1; tentative D call: TRBD1 (6 bases). V was trimmed by 3 bases and J by 2 bases, leaving 10 bases between them. From germline, CDR1 is SEHNR and CDR2 FQNEAQ (reference sequence). This CDR3 spans 14 amino acids.

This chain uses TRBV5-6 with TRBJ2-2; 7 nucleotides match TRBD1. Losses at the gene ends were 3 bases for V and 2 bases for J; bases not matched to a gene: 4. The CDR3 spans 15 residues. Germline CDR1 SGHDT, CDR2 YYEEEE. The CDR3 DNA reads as TGTGCCAGCAGCTCCGGGGACAGAAACACCGGGGAGCTGTTTTTT. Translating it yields CASSSGDRNTGELFF.

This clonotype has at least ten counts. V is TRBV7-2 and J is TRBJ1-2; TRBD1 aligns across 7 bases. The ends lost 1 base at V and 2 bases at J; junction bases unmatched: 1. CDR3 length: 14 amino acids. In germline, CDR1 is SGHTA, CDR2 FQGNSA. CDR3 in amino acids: CASSLGGQNYGYTF. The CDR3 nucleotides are TGTGCCAGCAGCTTAGGGGGACAGAACTATGGCTACACCTTC.

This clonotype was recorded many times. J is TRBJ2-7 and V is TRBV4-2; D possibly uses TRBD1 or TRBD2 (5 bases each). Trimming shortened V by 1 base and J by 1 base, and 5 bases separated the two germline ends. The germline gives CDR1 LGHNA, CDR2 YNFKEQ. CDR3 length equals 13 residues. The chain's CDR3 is CASSQGGSYEQYF. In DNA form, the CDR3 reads TGTGCCAGCAGCCAAGGGGGGTCCTACGAGCAGTACTTC.

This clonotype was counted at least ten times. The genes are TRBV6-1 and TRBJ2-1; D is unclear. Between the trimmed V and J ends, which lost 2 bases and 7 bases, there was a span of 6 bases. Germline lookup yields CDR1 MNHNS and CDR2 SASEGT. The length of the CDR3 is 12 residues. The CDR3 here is CASSESFNEQFF. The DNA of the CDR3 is TGTGCCAGCAGTGAATCGTTTAATGAGCAGTTCTTC.

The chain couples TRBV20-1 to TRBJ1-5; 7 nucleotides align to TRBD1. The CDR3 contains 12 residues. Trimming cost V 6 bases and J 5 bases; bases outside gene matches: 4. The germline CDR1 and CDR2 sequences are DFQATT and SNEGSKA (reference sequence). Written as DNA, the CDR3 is TGCAGTGCAAACGACAGGGATCAGCCCCAGCATTTT. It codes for CSANDRDQPQHF.

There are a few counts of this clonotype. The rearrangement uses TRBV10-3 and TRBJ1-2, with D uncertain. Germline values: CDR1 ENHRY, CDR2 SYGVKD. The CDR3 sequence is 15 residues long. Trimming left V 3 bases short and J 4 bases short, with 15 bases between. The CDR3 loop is CAISDLPESSYGYTF. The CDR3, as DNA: TGTGCCATCAGTGATCTTCCCGAGTCTAGCTATGGCTACACCTTC.

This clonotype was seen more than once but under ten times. The CDR3 DNA reads as TGCAGTGCTTTGGGGCGGGGGGCCACAGATACGCAGTATTTT. Its protein product is CSALGRGATDTQYF. This rearrangement joins TRBV20-1 to TRBJ2-3; 8 nucleotides line up with TRBD2. The CDR3 covers 14 residues. Looked up from germline, CDR1 is DFQATT and CDR2 is SNEGSKA (reference sequence). Trimming removed 5 bases from V and 2 bases from J; junction bases left unmatched: 6.

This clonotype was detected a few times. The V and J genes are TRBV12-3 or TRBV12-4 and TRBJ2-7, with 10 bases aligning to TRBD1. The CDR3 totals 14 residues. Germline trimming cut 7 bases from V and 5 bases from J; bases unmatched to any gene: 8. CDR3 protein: CASKGQGVRHEQYF. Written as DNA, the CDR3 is TGTGCCAGCAAAGGACAGGGGGTGAGGCACGAGCAGTACTTC.

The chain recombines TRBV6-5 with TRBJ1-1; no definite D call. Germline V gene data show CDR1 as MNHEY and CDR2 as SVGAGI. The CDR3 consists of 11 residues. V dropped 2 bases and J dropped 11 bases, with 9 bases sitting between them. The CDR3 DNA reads TGTGCCAGCAGTTACAACGCTCGGGCTTTCTTT. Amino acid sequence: CASSYNARAFF.

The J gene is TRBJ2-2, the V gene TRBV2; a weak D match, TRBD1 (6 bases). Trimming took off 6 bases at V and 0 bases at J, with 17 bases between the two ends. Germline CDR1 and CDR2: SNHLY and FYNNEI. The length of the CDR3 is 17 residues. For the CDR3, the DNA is TGTGCCAGCAGGGATCCCACAGGGACCTCGAACACCGGGGAGCTGTTTTTT. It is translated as CASRDPTGTSNTGELFF.

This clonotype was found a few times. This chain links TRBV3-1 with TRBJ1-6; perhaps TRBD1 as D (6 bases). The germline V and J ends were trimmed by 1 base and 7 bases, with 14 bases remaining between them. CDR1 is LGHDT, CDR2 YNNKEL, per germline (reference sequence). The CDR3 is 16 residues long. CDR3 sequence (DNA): TGTGCCAGCAGCCAAGTTTGGGGGGGCTTAAATTCACCCCTCCACTTT. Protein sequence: CASSQVWGGLNSPLHF.

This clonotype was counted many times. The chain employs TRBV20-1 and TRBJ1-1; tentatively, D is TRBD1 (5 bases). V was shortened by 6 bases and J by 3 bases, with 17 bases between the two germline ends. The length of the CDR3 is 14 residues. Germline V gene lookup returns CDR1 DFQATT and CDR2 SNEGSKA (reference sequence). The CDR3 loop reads CSAEPPGRYTEAFF. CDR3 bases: TGCAGTGCCGAACCCCCAGGGAGGTACACTGAAGCTTTCTTT.

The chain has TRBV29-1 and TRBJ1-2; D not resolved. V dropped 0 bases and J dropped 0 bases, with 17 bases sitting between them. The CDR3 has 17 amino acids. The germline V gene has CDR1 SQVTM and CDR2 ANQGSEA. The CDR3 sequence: CSVEEEHTVVSNYGYTF. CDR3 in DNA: TGCAGCGTTGAAGAGGAACACACAGTAGTCTCTAACTATGGCTACACCTTC.

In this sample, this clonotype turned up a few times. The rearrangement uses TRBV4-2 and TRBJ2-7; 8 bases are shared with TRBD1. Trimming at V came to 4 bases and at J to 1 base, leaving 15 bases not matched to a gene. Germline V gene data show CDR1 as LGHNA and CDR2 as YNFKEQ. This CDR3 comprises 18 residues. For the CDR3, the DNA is TGTGCCAGCAGCCCCCGCACCGGGACAGGAGGGGGGTCCTACGAGCAGTACTTC. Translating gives CASSPRTGTGGGSYEQYF.

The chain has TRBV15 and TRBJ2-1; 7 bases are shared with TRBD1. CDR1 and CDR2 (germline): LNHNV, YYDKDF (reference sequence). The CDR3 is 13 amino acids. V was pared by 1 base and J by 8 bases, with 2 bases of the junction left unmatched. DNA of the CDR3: TGTGCCACCAGCAGAGGAGGGACAGATGAGCAGTTCTTC. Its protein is CATSRGGTDEQFF.

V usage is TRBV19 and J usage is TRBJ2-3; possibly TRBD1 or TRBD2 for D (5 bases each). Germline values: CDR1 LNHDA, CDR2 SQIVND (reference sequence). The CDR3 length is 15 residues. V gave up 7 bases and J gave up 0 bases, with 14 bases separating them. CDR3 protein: CASNTLRDSTDTQYF. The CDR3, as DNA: TGTGCCAGTAACACTCTCCGGGACAGCACAGATACGCAGTATTTT.

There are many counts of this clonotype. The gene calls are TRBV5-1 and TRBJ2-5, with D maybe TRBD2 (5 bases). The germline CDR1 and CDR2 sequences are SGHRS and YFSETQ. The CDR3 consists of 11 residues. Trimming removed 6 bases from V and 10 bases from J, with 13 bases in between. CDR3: CASNSVGDQYF. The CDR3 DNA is TGCGCCAGCAACTCCGTCGGGGACCAGTACTTC.

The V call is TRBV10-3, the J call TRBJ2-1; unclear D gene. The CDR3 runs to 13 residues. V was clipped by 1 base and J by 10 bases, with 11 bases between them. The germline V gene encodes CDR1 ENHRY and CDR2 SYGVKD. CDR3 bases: TGTGCCATCAGTGAGTTTAGTGGTTACGAGCAGTTCTTC. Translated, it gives CAISEFSGYEQFF.

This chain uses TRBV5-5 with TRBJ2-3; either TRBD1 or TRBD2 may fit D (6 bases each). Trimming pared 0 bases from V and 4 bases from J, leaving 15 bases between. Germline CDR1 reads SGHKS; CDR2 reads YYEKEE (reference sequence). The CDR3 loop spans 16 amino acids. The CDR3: CASSLGGASSSDTQYF. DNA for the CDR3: TGTGCCAGCAGCTTGGGGGGGGCCAGCAGCTCAGATACGCAGTATTTT.

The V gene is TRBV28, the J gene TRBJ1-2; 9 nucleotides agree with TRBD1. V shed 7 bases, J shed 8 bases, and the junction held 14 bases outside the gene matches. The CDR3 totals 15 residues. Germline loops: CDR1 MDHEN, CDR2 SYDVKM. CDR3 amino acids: CASKRVGTGTFGYTF. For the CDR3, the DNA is TGTGCCAGCAAGAGGGTCGGGACAGGGACCTTCGGCTACACCTTC.

The chain's CDR3 is CASSQALSEKLFF. The CDR3 coding sequence is TGCGCCAGCAGCCAGGCCCTAAGTGAAAAACTGTTTTTT. The rearrangement links TRBV4-1 to TRBJ1-4; no clear D. Germline loops: CDR1 MGHRA, CDR2 YSYEKL. This CDR3 is 13 amino acids long. V shed 3 bases and J shed 7 bases, with 9 bases lying between them.

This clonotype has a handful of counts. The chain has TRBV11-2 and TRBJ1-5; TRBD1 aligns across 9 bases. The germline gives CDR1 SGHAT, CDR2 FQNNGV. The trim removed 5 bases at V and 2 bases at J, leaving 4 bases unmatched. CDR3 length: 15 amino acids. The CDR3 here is CASSVDRGGNQPQHF. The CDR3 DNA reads TGTGCCAGCAGCGTGGACAGGGGTGGCAATCAGCCCCAGCATTTT.

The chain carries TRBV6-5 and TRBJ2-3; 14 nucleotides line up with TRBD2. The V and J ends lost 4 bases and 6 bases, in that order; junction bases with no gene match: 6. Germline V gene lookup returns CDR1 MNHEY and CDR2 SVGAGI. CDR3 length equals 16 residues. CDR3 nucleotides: TGTGCCAGCAGTTCCCGACTAGCGGGGGGGGATGATACGCAGTATTTT. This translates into CASSSRLAGGDDTQYF.